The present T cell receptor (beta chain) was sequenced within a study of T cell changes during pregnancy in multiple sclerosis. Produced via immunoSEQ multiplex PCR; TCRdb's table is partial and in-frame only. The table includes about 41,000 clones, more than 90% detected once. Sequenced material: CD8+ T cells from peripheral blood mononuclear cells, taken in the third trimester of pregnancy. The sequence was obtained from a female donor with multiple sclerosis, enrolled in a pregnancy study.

CDR3 sequence: CASSWTGGSGEQYF. CDR3 bases: TGTGCCAGCAGTTGGACGGGGGGGTCCGGGGAGCAGTACTTC. The J gene is TRBJ2-7, the V gene TRBV27; the match to TRBD2 covers 8 bases. This CDR3 is 14 amino acids long. Unmatched junction bases numbered 9, after V lost 4 bases and J lost 7 bases. Germline values: CDR1 MNHEY, CDR2 SMNVEV (reference sequence).